This T cell receptor (beta chain) was profiled in a study of T cells in Graves' hyperthyroidism and ophthalmopathy. Study overall: Peripheral blood collection took place at initial diagnosis, before any treatment. The study's findings and limits: Among thyroid clonotypes expanded above 0.001, most also appeared in blood.

Germline V CDR1 and CDR2: SQVTM, ANQGSEA. The CDR3 contains 12 residues. The V gene end was trimmed by 7 bases and the J gene end by 4 bases; junction bases not matched to a gene: 6. Worth noting for this clonotype: What it binds is unknown.

Amplification targeted TCR beta CDR3 regions from RNA transcripts. HTBI primers drove first-round RT-PCR of the TCR CDR3. TCRdb independently ran MiXCR on the multiplex PCR reads; one entry per CDR3 protein. The sample contains about 840,000 distinct CDR3 sequences, 35% to 40% of which appear only once. V is TRBV29-1 and J is TRBJ1-2, with 7 bases identical to TRBD1. This clonotype was obtained from a man younger than 30 with Graves' hyperthyroidism. The sequenced sample was blood. CDR3 amino acids: CSGGQAPYGYTF. CDR3 nucleotide sequence: TGCAGCGGAGGACAGGCACCCTATGGCTACACCTTC.